This T cell receptor beta chain was documented in a study of blood T cell repertoires in COVID-19. At the level of the study: The study drew acute and convalescent COVID-19 samples from the United States, Italy and Spain. PBMCs, B-cell-depleted T cells, or T cells provided the cDNA or gDNA that made up the material.

Libraries were prepared by immunoSEQ multiplex PCR; TCRdb keeps only in-frame clonotypes and omits some of them. The data hold 70,000 or so clones, with 70% to 90% observed a single time. With regard to this clone: The junction shows a germline mismatch at one end, possibly a read error.

The CDR3 is 14 amino acids. CDR1 and CDR2 (germline): SSHAT, FNYEAQ (reference sequence). The source material was peripheral blood. This TCR was sampled from a man in his thirties or forties with acute or convalescent COVID-19. The gene calls are TRBV7-7 and TRBJ1-4; the match to TRBD1 covers 12 bases. This CDR3 reads CASSLGQGAGKLFF. Written as DNA, the CDR3 is TGTGCTAGCAGCTTGGGACAGGGGGCAGGAAAACTGTTTTTT.